This TCR beta chain was retrieved from a study of blood T cell repertoires in COVID-19 (dated by TCRdb to about 2020). With respect to the entire study: Samples covering the acute and convalescent phases of COVID-19 were provided by collaborators in the United States, Italy and Spain. The prospective study material was composed of cDNA or gDNA derived from T cells, B-cell-depleted T cells, or PBMCs. The dataset comprised deeply sampled blood TCRbeta repertoires from subjects exposed to, actively infected with, or recovered from COVID-19. The repertoires were made available in a free public database intended to serve as a resource for research on the immune response to SARS-CoV-2. Samples came from the ongoing ImmuneRACE study (first 160 participants) plus 1,254 subjects from 6 global collaborators. The sample metadata nearly always contained a de-identified subject ID, COVID-19 status, age in years and sex. Where available, HLA class I and class II types were obtained from metadata supplied by the sample provider rather than from assay-based typing.

The immunoSEQ Assay, a bias-controlled multiplex PCR, was used to amplify TCRbeta CDR3 regions from genomic DNA. In the authors' own workflow: Within the assay, amplification of reference gene primers was used to estimate how many nucleated cells each sample contained. To quantify the absolute abundance of each unique TCRbeta CDR3 rearrangement, sequence reads were collapsed and filtered. For each sample, productive Simpson clonality was calculated by taking the square root of Simpson's diversity index across productive rearrangements. As stored in TCRdb, this immuneACCESS dataset retains in-frame rearrangements with V and J assigned. A fraction of the clones does not appear; measured against another copy, unresolved V genes explain less than half of the discrepancy, and the remainder lacks a known reason. D and trimming were read from the DNA, whereas the V and J calls and clone size are those reported in that table. The sample table lists 240,000 or so clones, around four fifths of them with a count of one. Clones ranked in the top ten supply approximately 1.9% of the sample.

Overall study results and their limits: The amount of clinical and demographic metadata varied by source and participant and was provided uncurated.

To note about this clone: The clone's antigen remains unknown. No much larger clone is present one base from it, and per-base qualities are unavailable.

Whole blood was collected in K2EDTA tubes by collaborating institutions according to the institutions' own protocols. Collaborator samples were shipped for TCRbeta analysis as frozen whole blood, isolated PBMCs, or DNA extracted from either sample type. CDR1 and CDR2 are read off the germline V gene as SGHRS and YFSETQ. The CDR3, from cysteine to phenylalanine, totals 14 residues. Only the CDR3 region is kept as DNA, spanning 42 bases read in frame from base 1. V was cut back by 5 bases and J by 1 base, leaving a gap of 12 bases between them. Sequencing input: peripheral blood. This receptor was obtained from a woman over 75 with acute or convalescent COVID-19. The sequence links TRBV5-1 to TRBJ1-1; the D gene cannot be resolved reliably. The DNA sequence is as follows: TGCGCCAGCAGTGTTCGTGGCGGGAACACTGAAGCTTTCTTT. Its protein reads: CASSVRGGNTEAFF. The full variable domain, with segments outside the CDR3 supplied by the reference TRBV5-1 and TRBJ1-1 proteins, appears as KAGVTQTPRYLIKTRGQQVTLSCSPISGHRSVSWYQQTPGQGLQFLFEYFSETQRNKGNFPGRFSGRQFSNSRSEMNVSTLELGDSALYLCASSVRGGNTEAFFGQGTRLTVV.